The 8 T cell receptor beta chains in this list originate from one sample, sequenced in a study of PD-1 blockade in classical Hodgkin lymphoma. Assay used: immunoSEQ multiplex PCR; TCRdb lists only in-frame clones, some missing. Of about 21,000 clones listed, under 70% are singletons. Brentuximab vedotin exposure varied, and every patient relapsed after autologous stem cell transplantation. The source material was peripheral blood mononuclear cells (PBMCs), sampled at baseline. These receptors originate from a human donor with classical Hodgkin lymphoma.

V is TRBV7-2 and J is TRBJ2-3; 7 bases agree with TRBD1. CDR3 size: 17 residues. Germline V CDR1 and CDR2: SGHTA, FQGNSA. V gave up 1 base and J gave up 0 bases; unmatched junction bases: 7. The CDR3 loop is CASSLGGLDRSTDTQYF. For the CDR3, the DNA is TGTGCCAGCAGCTTAGGAGGCCTGGACAGGAGCACAGATACGCAGTATTTT.

A note on this clone: The junction does not match germline at one end; this may be a read error. The V and J genes are TRBV2 and TRBJ1-5; 10 bases map to TRBD1. Looked up from germline, CDR1 is SNHLY and CDR2 is FYNNEI. The CDR3 length is 16 residues. The CDR3 region is CANSGGGTGVNQPQHF. The CDR3 DNA reads as TGTGCCAACAGTGGTGGGGGGACAGGGGTTAATCAGCCCCAGCATTTT.

Written as DNA, the CDR3 is TGTGCCAGCAGCTTAGTCAGGGCCTACGAGCAGTACTTC. This encodes CASSLVRAYEQYF. This chain uses TRBV7-2 with TRBJ2-7; D might be TRBD1 (5 bases). Per germline, CDR1 SGHTA and CDR2 FQGNSA. The CDR3 spans 13 residues. Trimming stripped 1 base from V and 2 bases from J, with 6 bases between.

This clone has a handful of counts. The CDR3 spells CASSQFPSGINSYNEQFF. For the CDR3, the DNA is TGCGCCAGCAGCCAGTTCCCTAGCGGGATAAATTCCTACAATGAGCAGTTCTTC. The rearrangement joins TRBV4-1 to TRBJ2-1; 9 bases are a match to TRBD2. Germline V gene sequence: CDR1 MGHRA, CDR2 YSYEKL. V gave up 3 bases and J gave up 1 base; unmatched junction bases: 10. This CDR3 is 18 amino acids long.

The rearrangement joins TRBV7-2 to TRBJ2-7; the match to TRBD2 covers 7 bases. Germline V gene sequence: CDR1 SGHTA, CDR2 FQGNSA. There are 14 residues in the CDR3. Trimming cost V 7 bases and J 0 bases; bases outside gene matches: 6. The CDR3 sequence is CASKASGSSYEQYF. The DNA of the CDR3 is TGTGCCAGCAAGGCTAGCGGCTCCTCCTACGAGCAGTACTTC.

The chain is built from TRBV27 and TRBJ2-5; D may correspond to TRBD1 or TRBD2 (5 bases each). This CDR3 region has 16 residues. Germline CDR1 MNHEY, CDR2 SMNVEV (reference sequence). Trimming removed 10 bases from V and 1 base from J, with 22 bases in between. The CDR3 DNA sequence: TGTGCCACCCTCGACCGGGACCCATCTCCCCAAGAGACCCAGTACTTC. Translated: CATLDRDPSPQETQYF.

Turning to this clone: One junction end disagrees with the germline gene, perhaps due to a read error. The chain has TRBV6-6 and TRBJ2-7; D is unresolved. This CDR3 contains 13 residues. CDR1 is MNHNY and CDR2 is SVGAGI in the germline V gene (reference sequence). CDR3 amino acids: CASSYDSGGSNSF. As DNA, the CDR3 is TGTGCCAGCAGTTACGATTCGGGCGGTTCAAATTCCTTC.

The chain links TRBV7-9 to TRBJ2-5; the D is unclear. Germline V gives CDR1 SEHNR, CDR2 FQNEAQ (reference sequence). There are 14 residues in the CDR3. The V end was cut by 5 bases, the J end by 0 bases, with 10 bases between. CDR3 loop: CASSRRLDQETQYF. DNA of the CDR3: TGTGCCAGCAGCCGGAGACTGGACCAAGAGACCCAGTACTTC.